This T cell receptor (beta chain) was recorded in a study of shared clonotypes between healthy human individuals. Of note for this clone: Its matching antigen is unknown.

V was clipped by 4 bases and J by 7 bases, with 12 bases between them. CDR1 is SGHRS and CDR2 is YFSETQ in the germline V gene. This CDR3 contains 14 residues. Whole-study findings and limits: A generally larger estimated richness was seen in naive subsets than in memory subsets. Shared clonotypes across all four donors exceeded non-shared ones in generation probability.

Every subset's genomic DNA went evenly onto several immunoSEQ plates. Sorted-subset replicate PCRs used 200 ng DNA, about 30,000 T cell genomes. Sequenced by immunoSEQ multiplex PCR; TCRdb stores in-frame clones only, minus some. The sample includes 400,000 or so clones, about 96% of them seen just once. The chain is built from TRBV5-1 and TRBJ1-6, with D tentatively TRBD1 (6 bases). The receptor comes from a man aged 30-40 years in good health. The sample was memory CD8+ T cells sorted from blood. As to subset: CD45RO+ cells pooled with CCR7-negative TemRA cells. The CDR3 reads CASSTEGENSPLHF. In DNA form, the CDR3 reads TGCGCCAGCAGCACGGAGGGGGAAAATTCACCCCTCCACTTT.